The 20 T cell receptor beta chains below were found in one sample sequenced in a study of CD8+ T cells in alopecia areata (dated by TCRdb to 2016 to 2018). The method was the immunoSEQ multiplex PCR assay. RNA was extracted from all samples and reverse transcribed into cDNA, which served as template for TCR sequencing. TCRdb limited this immuneACCESS table to in-frame rearrangements with V and J called. A share of clones is missing; checked studies link under half to unresolved V genes, and the rest is unexplained. Within this sample are 110,000 to 150,000 clones, with roughly 60% of them counted one time only. The ten most abundant clones make up 30% to 45% of the sample. Sequencing input: CD8+ T cells sorted from blood. These receptors all stem from a human donor in good health.

This clone was picked up a small number of times. The V call is TRBV29-1, the J call TRBJ2-1; 12 bases line up with TRBD2. Germline trimming cut 0 bases from V and 11 bases from J; bases unmatched to any gene: 11. The germline CDR1 and CDR2 sequences are SQVTM and ANQGSEA. CDR3 size: 16 residues. DNA of the CDR3: TGCAGCGTTGAAGATCAACCACTAGCGGGAGGCCCTCAGCAGTTCTTC. Its translation is CSVEDQPLAGGPQQFF.

The chain combines TRBV29-1 with TRBJ2-7, with TRBD2 matching over 8 bases. Germline V gives CDR1 SQVTM, CDR2 ANQGSEA. With 0 bases clipped from V and 2 bases from J, the junction kept 9 bases outside the gene matches. This CDR3 is 16 amino acids long. In DNA, the CDR3 is TGCAGCGTTGAAGATCCGCGGAGCGGGAGTACCTACGAGCAGTACTTC. It yields the protein CSVEDPRSGSTYEQYF.

V gene TRBV29-1 combines with J gene TRBJ2-5; 7 positions match TRBD1. The CDR3 consists of 12 residues. J lost 1 base, V lost 6 bases, and 2 bases had no gene match. Germline V gene data show CDR1 as SQVTM and CDR2 as ANQGSEA. The DNA of the CDR3 is TGCAGCGTCGACAGGGCCCAAGAGACCCAGTACTTC. Protein sequence: CSVDRAQETQYF. Full variable domain (outside the CDR3, taken from reference TRBV29-1 and TRBJ2-5): SAVISQKPSRDICQRGTSLTIQCQVDSQVTMMFWYRQQPGQSLTLIATANQGSEATYESGFVIDKFPISRPNLTFSTLTVSNMSPEDSSIYLCSVDRAQETQYFGPGTRLLVL.

This clone was picked up a small number of times. The genes are TRBV29-1 and TRBJ2-7; D might be TRBD2 (5 bases). V gave up 3 bases and J gave up 5 bases, with 5 bases separating them. CDR1 is SQVTM, CDR2 ANQGSEA, per germline. The length of the CDR3 is 10 residues. CDR3 residues: CSVEGDEQYF. CDR3 nucleotides: TGCAGCGTTGAGGGAGACGAGCAGTACTTC.

This clone has more than one count but fewer than ten. This chain uses TRBV6-5 with TRBJ1-1; maybe TRBD1 (5 bases). V was clipped by 0 bases and J by 4 bases, with 9 bases between them. The CDR3 runs 14 residues. Germline V gene data show CDR1 as MNHEY and CDR2 as SVGAGI. The CDR3 loop reads CASSYSTAGTEAFF. As DNA, the CDR3 is TGTGCCAGCAGTTACTCGACAGCGGGCACTGAAGCTTTCTTT.

The V and J genes are TRBV5-4 and TRBJ2-7, with TRBD2 matching over 10 bases. Germline CDR1 and CDR2: SGHNT and YYREEE (reference sequence). This CDR3 is built from 15 residues. Trimming cost V 1 base and J 6 bases; bases outside gene matches: 7. CDR3 in DNA: TGTGCCAGCAGCTTGAGTCCTAGCGGGAGCGGCGAGCAGTACTTC. Residues: CASSLSPSGSGEQYF.

The V and J genes are TRBV29-1 and TRBJ1-2, with 8 nucleotides matching TRBD1. The CDR3 spans 11 residues. Per germline, CDR1 SQVTM and CDR2 ANQGSEA. V gave up 3 bases and J gave up 13 bases; unmatched junction bases: 7. CDR3 in DNA: TGCAGCGTTGATCGGAGACAGGGGCCCACCTTC. As protein: CSVDRRQGPTF.

This clone was observed many times. This chain connects TRBV23-1 to TRBJ2-5; D may be TRBD1 (5 bases). TRBV23-1 falls under the ORF class, with uncertain function. Trimming took off 5 bases at V and 5 bases at J, with 9 bases between the two ends. There are 12 residues in the CDR3. CDR3 coding DNA: TGCGCCAGCAGTGATTACAGGGAGACCCAGTACTTC. This sequence encodes CASSDYRETQYF.

There are a few counts of this clone. The rearrangement links TRBV5-1 to TRBJ2-1; D is possibly TRBD1 (6 bases). Trimming took 3 bases from V and 3 from J, leaving 10 bases between them. There are 14 residues in the CDR3. CDR1 SGHRS and CDR2 YFSETQ come from the germline V gene. The CDR3 spells CASSSLDSYNEQFF. The CDR3 coding sequence is TGCGCCAGCAGCTCTTTGGACAGCTACAATGAGCAGTTCTTC.

V is TRBV9 and J is TRBJ2-1; no clear D gene. The V end was cut by 10 bases, the J end by 5 bases, with 13 bases between. CDR1 is SGDLS and CDR2 is YYNGEE in the germline V gene. The CDR3 is made up of 12 amino acids. In nucleotides, the CDR3 is TGTGCCTCGAGATCATCCCACAATGAGCAGTTCTTC. Its protein is CASRSSHNEQFF.

The chain uses TRBV29-1 and TRBJ2-7; 10 bases match TRBD1. V trimming: 1 base; J trimming: 4 bases; junction bases outside the gene matches: 1. This CDR3 contains 13 residues. The V gene's germline CDR1 is SQVTM and CDR2 ANQGSEA. The CDR3 is CSVEGGQGYEQYF. CDR3 DNA sequence: TGCAGCGTTGAAGGGGGACAGGGGTACGAGCAGTACTTC.

The chain links TRBV14 to TRBJ2-4; TRBD1 is a possible D gene (7 bases). V lost 0 bases and J lost 7, with 19 bases in between. The V gene's germline CDR1 is SGHDN and CDR2 FVKESK. There are 17 residues in the CDR3. DNA for the CDR3: TGTGCCAGCAGCCAAGAGGACTTCAGGGGGGAGTCGAACATTCAGTACTTC. Encoded protein: CASSQEDFRGESNIQYF.

The rearrangement uses TRBV6-5 and TRBJ2-7; 7 bases match TRBD2. CDR1 is MNHEY, CDR2 SVGAGI, per germline. V was pared by 2 bases and J by 2 bases, with 3 bases of the junction left unmatched. The CDR3 loop spans 14 amino acids. The CDR3 DNA reads as TGTGCCAGCAGTTACGGACTAGGCGCCTACGAGCAGTACTTC. Its protein product is CASSYGLGAYEQYF.

The rearrangement uses TRBV15 and TRBJ1-2; D is undetermined. Per germline, CDR1 LNHNV and CDR2 YYDKDF (reference sequence). V was trimmed by 3 bases and J by 2 bases, leaving 7 bases between them. The CDR3 loop spans 13 amino acids. The CDR3 here is CATSSEGNYGYTF. CDR3 nucleotides: TGTGCCACCAGCAGTGAAGGGAACTATGGCTACACCTTC. The variable domain in full, completed from reference TRBV15 and TRBJ1-2, reads DAMVIQNPRYQVTQFGKPVTLSCSQTLNHNVMYWYQQKSSQAPKLLFHYYDKDFNNEADTPDNFQSRRPNTSFCFLDIRSPGLGDTAMYLCATSSEGNYGYTFGSGTRLTVV.

This clone showed up just a few times. The CDR3 DNA sequence: TGTGCCAGCAGCCTATCCACGAGGGGGAATCAGCCCCAGCATTTT. It specifies CASSLSTRGNQPQHF. The chain links TRBV27 to TRBJ1-5, with D possibly TRBD1 on 6 matching bases. V gave up 6 bases and J gave up 4 bases, with 16 bases separating them. CDR3 length equals 15 residues. Germline CDR1 reads MNHEY; CDR2 reads SMNVEV (reference sequence).

CDR3 sequence (DNA): TGTGCCAGCAGCTTCCACCGGCAAGAGACCCAGTACTTC. This translates into CASSFHRQETQYF. The J gene is TRBJ2-5, the V gene TRBV11-2; D gene ambiguous. Germline assignment: CDR1 SGHAT and CDR2 FQNNGV. This CDR3 is 13 amino acids long. The V end was cut by 3 bases, the J end by 2 bases, with 7 bases between.

The rearrangement joins TRBV7-9 to TRBJ1-1; TRBD1 might be the D (5 bases). Trimming removed 8 bases at V and 1 base at J, with 11 bases between. Germline assignment: CDR1 SEHNR and CDR2 FQNEAQ (reference sequence). The CDR3 sequence is 13 residues long. In DNA form, the CDR3 reads TGTGCCAGCCTTAATGGGGGGAACACTGAAGCTTTCTTT. Its translation: CASLNGGNTEAFF.

The rearrangement joins TRBV7-9 to TRBJ2-1; 13 nucleotides line up with TRBD2. The germline V gene has CDR1 SEHNR and CDR2 FQNEAQ (reference sequence). The V gene end was trimmed by 5 bases and the J gene end by 10 bases; junction bases not matched to a gene: 2. This CDR3 is 13 amino acids long. The CDR3 region is CASSVTSGREQFF. CDR3 nucleotides: TGTGCCAGCAGCGTGACTAGCGGGAGGGAGCAGTTCTTC. Full variable domain (outside the CDR3, taken from reference TRBV7-9 and TRBJ2-1): DTGVSQNPRHKITKRGQNVTFRCDPISEHNRLYWYRQTLGQGPEFLTYFQNEAQLEKSRLLSDRFSAERPKGSFSTLEIQRTEQGDSAMYLCASSVTSGREQFFGPGTRLTVL.

In its sample, this clone was seen a few times. The chain carries TRBV27 and TRBJ1-5; D gene uncertain. The V end lost 3 bases, the J end lost 3 bases, and 12 bases lay between the germline ends. This CDR3 is built from 15 residues. Germline V gene sequence: CDR1 MNHEY, CDR2 SMNVEV (reference sequence). CDR3 DNA sequence: TGTGCCAGCAGTTTGAGTAAGACGAACAATCAGCCCCAGCATTTT. Protein product: CASSLSKTNNQPQHF.

The chain employs TRBV7-8 and TRBJ2-3, with D unresolved. Germline assignment: CDR1 SGHVS and CDR2 FQNEAQ. CDR3 length: 12 amino acids. Trimming shortened V by 3 bases and J by 6 bases, and 7 bases separated the two germline ends. DNA for the CDR3: TGTGCCAGCAGCTTGGGCAGGGATACGCAGTATTTT. Its translation: CASSLGRDTQYF.